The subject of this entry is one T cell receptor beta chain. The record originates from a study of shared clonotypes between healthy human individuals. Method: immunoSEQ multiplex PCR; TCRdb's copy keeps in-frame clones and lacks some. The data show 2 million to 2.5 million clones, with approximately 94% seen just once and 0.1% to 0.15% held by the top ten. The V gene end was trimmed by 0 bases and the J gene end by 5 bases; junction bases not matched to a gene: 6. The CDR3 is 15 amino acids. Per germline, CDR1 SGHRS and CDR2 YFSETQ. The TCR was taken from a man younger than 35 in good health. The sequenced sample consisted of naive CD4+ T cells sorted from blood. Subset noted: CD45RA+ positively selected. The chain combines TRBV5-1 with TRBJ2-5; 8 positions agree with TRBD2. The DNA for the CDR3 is TGCGCCAGCAGCTTGGGTAGCGGGATCATTGAGACCCAGTACTTC. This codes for CASSLGSGIIETQYF.